What follows are 9 T cell receptor beta chains derived from one specimen sequenced in a study of spatial heterogeneity in lung cancer. Time point defined: sample taken at primary tumor resection. TCRdb re-called the 5' RACE reads through MiXCR, storing one row per CDR3 protein. This sample has a few thousand distinct CDR3 sequences, with approximately 8% found just once. The source material was normal lung tissue next to the tumor, sampled at surgery. The receptor set was obtained from a male donor with early-stage non-small cell lung cancer.

By its share, this clonotype is hyperexpanded. The chain employs TRBV11-2 and TRBJ2-3; no firm D call. The ends were cut back, 2 bases at V and 5 bases at J, with 8 bases in the middle. Germline CDR1 is SGHAT and CDR2 is FQNNGV. This CDR3 spans 13 amino acids. CDR3 DNA: TGTGCCAGCAGCTTAAACGCGATAGATACGCAGTATTTT. Its protein is CASSLNAIDTQYF.

About this clonotype: A clone one base away is much larger, so this may be a read error. This chain links TRBV6-2 or TRBV6-3 with TRBJ2-7, with D unresolved. The length of the CDR3 is 11 residues. Germline values: CDR1 MNHEY, CDR2 SVGEGT. The CDR3 sequence is CVSWQPYEQYF. The DNA for the CDR3 is TGTGTCAGCTGGCAGCCCTACGAGCAGTACTTC.

In its sample, this clonotype ranks as medium-sized. The rearrangement links TRBV3-1 to TRBJ1-3; weak D call: TRBD1 (6 bases). The CDR3 totals 16 residues. V lost 1 base and J 0 bases, leaving 10 bases between the germline ends. Germline assignment: CDR1 LGHDT and CDR2 YNNKEL (reference sequence). The CDR3 DNA sequence: TGTGCCAGCAGCCAAGGCGCGGGGGCCTCTGGAAACACCATATATTTT. This encodes CASSQGAGASGNTIYF.

By its share, this clonotype is medium-sized. The chain links TRBV2 to TRBJ2-4; D is uncertain. The CDR3 has 14 amino acids. Looked up from germline, CDR1 is SNHLY and CDR2 is FYNNEI. V was trimmed by 5 bases and J by 1 base, leaving 9 bases between them. CDR3 loop: CASSSHGAKNIQYF. CDR3 sequence (DNA): TGTGCCAGCAGTTCCCACGGGGCCAAAAACATTCAGTACTTC.

As regards this clonotype: This may be a read error: a much more frequent sequence differs by one nucleotide. The CDR3 DNA is TGCAGCGTGTTCACTAGCGGGGGGACCGGGGAGCTGTTTTTT. This gives the protein CSVFTSGGTGELFF. V gene TRBV29-1 combines with J gene TRBJ2-2; TRBD2 matches at 12 bases. The CDR3 is 14 amino acids. Germline CDR1 SQVTM, CDR2 ANQGSEA. With 6 bases clipped from V and 5 bases from J, the junction kept 4 bases outside the gene matches.

By share of the sample, this clonotype is medium-sized (0.01 to 0.1%). The chain couples TRBV6-6 to TRBJ2-7, with D unresolved. The CDR3 spans 14 residues. V gave up 4 bases and J gave up 2 bases, with 12 bases separating them. Germline CDR1 is MNHNY and CDR2 is SVGAGI (reference sequence). The CDR3 here is CASSLGSFTYEQYF. The CDR3 bases are TGTGCCAGCAGTTTAGGGTCCTTTACCTACGAGCAGTACTTC.

The rearrangement uses TRBV6-2 or TRBV6-3 and TRBJ1-1, with no clear D. Germline V gene lookup returns CDR1 MNHEY and CDR2 SVGEGT. CDR3 length: 14 amino acids. Trimming pared 3 bases from V and 0 bases from J, leaving 8 bases between. CDR3 nucleotide sequence: TGTGCCAGCAGTTATTCCGCCATGAACACTGAAGCTTTCTTT. It is translated as CASSYSAMNTEAFF.

This clonotype is medium-sized (0.01 to 0.1%) by share. J is TRBJ2-7 and V is TRBV19; D unresolved. CDR1 and CDR2 (germline): LNHDA, SQIVND (reference sequence). Trimming removed 6 bases at V and 3 bases at J, with 15 bases between. The CDR3 covers 14 residues. This chain's CDR3 is CASSIGEGNYEQYF. The CDR3 coding sequence is TGTGCCAGTAGCATTGGGGAAGGGAACTACGAGCAGTACTTC.

There are a few counts of this clonotype. The chain couples TRBV29-1 to TRBJ1-2, with 7 bases that match TRBD1. V shed 5 bases, J shed 0 bases, and the junction held 9 bases outside the gene matches. The CDR3 sequence is 15 residues long. The V gene's germline CDR1 is SQVTM and CDR2 ANQGSEA. The CDR3 DNA is TGCAGCGTTCTGGACAGGAACAAATCTAACTATGGCTACACCTTC. It is translated as CSVLDRNKSNYGYTF.